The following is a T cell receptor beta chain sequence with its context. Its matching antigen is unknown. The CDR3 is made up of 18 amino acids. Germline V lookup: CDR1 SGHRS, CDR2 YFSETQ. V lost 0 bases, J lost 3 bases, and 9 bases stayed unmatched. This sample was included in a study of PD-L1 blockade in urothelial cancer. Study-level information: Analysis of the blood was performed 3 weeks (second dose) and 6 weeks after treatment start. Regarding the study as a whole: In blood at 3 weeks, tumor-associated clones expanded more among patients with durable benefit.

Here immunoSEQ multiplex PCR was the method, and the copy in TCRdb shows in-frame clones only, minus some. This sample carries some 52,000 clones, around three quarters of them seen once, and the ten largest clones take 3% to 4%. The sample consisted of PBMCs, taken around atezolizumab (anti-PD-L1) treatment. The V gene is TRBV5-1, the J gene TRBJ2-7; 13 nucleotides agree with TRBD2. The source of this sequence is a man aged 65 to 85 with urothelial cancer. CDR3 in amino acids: CASSLAVGTSGVGYEQYF. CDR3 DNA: TGCGCCAGCAGCTTGGCCGTAGGGACTAGCGGGGTCGGCTACGAGCAGTACTTC. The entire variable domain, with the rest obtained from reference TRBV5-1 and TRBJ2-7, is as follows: KAGVTQTPRYLIKTRGQQVTLSCSPISGHRSVSWYQQTPGQGLQFLFEYFSETQRNKGNFPGRFSGRQFSNSRSEMNVSTLELGDSALYLCASSLAVGTSGVGYEQYFGPGTRLTVT.